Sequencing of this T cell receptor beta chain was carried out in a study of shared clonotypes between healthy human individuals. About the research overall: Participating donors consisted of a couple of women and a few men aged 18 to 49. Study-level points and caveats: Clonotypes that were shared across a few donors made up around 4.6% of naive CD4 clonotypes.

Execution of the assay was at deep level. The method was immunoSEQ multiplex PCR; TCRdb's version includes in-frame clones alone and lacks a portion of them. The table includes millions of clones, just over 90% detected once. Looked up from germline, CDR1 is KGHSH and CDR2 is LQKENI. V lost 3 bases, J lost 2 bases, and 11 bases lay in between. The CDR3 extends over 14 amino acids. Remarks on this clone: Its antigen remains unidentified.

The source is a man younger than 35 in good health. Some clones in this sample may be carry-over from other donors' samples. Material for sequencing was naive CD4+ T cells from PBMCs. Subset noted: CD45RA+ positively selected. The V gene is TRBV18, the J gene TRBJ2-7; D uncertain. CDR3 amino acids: CASSPSGPAYEQYF. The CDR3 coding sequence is TGTGCCAGCTCACCGTCAGGCCCGGCCTACGAGCAGTACTTC. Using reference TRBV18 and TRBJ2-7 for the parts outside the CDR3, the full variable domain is NAGVMQNPRHLVRRRGQEARLRCSPMKGHSHVYWYRQLPEEGLKFMVYLQKENIIDESGMPKERFSAEFPKEGPSILRIQQVVRGDSAAYFCASSPSGPAYEQYFGPGTRLTVT.